This TCR beta chain was documented in a study of control samples from healthy donors and cancer patients. Germline V gene lookup returns CDR1 SGHRS and CDR2 YFSETQ. V was pared by 0 bases and J by 2 bases, with 3 bases of the junction left unmatched. This CDR3 is built from 15 residues. Libraries were prepared by immunoSEQ multiplex PCR; TCRdb keeps only in-frame clonotypes and omits some of them. Its table records roughly 190,000 clones. This chain links TRBV5-1 with TRBJ2-5; TRBD2 matches at 8 bases. Sequences were obtained from blood. This clonotype was obtained from a woman aged 25 to 45 in good health. CDR3 nucleotides: TGCGCCAGCAGCTTGGGAGCGGGAGCGCAAGAGACCCAGTACTTC. It yields the protein CASSLGAGAQETQYF.